This T cell receptor (beta chain) was documented in a study of shared clonotypes between healthy human individuals. Study results and caveats: Owing to a small donor count, the genetic and exposure-history diversity represented was limited.

Replicate PCRs from sorted subsets contained around 200 ng DNA, which is 30,000 to 35,000 T cell genomes. Sequenced by immunoSEQ multiplex PCR; TCRdb stores in-frame clones only, minus some. The top ten clones hold more than 1.5% of a sample with about 2.1 million clones, about 92% of them seen once. Terminally differentiated effector memory CD45RA+ cells were left out of the naive CD8 fraction, which was CD45RO-negative and positively selected for CCR7. The CDR3 extends over 15 amino acids. CDR1 and CDR2 from the germline V gene are MGHRA and YSYEKL. The V end lost 2 bases, the J end lost 1 base, and 11 bases lay between the germline ends. A word on this clone: The antigen is undetermined.

The material sequenced was naive CD8+ T cells from PBMCs. The clonotype comes from a man aged 18 to 30 in good health. Some clones in this sample may be carry-over from other donors' samples. The chain has TRBV4-1 and TRBJ1-2; perhaps TRBD1 as D (5 bases). This chain's CDR3 is CASSQSGTDNYGYTF. The DNA of the CDR3 is TGCGCCAGCAGCCAATCTGGGACCGATAACTATGGCTACACCTTC.